The clone carrying this TCR beta chain appeared once. As yet, its antigen is unknown. This record belongs to a study of OX40 agonist ivuxolimab in advanced cancers. Study in general: Across the patients, intravenous ivuxolimab was delivered every 2 weeks at 0.01 to 10 mg/kg. Whole-study findings and limits: Some of the lowest clonal expansion was seen in partial responders at 0.1-3.0 mg/kg.

Between the trimmed V and J ends, which lost 7 bases and 8 bases, there was a span of 17 bases. This CDR3 region has 12 residues. Germline values: CDR1 GTSNPN, CDR2 SVGIG (reference sequence). Profiled with immunoSEQ multiplex PCR; TCRdb holds only in-frame clones, not every one. The sample shows about 23,000 clones, under 85% of them seen only once. Sequenced material: CD4+ or CD8+ T cells sorted from blood, taken in a trial of the OX40 agonist ivuxolimab. The clonotype was recovered from an adult with an advanced solid tumor such as melanoma, head and neck, liver or kidney cancer. The V gene is TRBV30, the J gene TRBJ1-2; D is uncertain. DNA for the CDR3: TGTGCCTCTCGTCCGGGATTGGAGGGCTACACCTTC. Amino acids: CASRPGLEGYTF.